This T cell receptor (beta chain) was captured in a study of PD-L1 blockade in urothelial cancer. Regarding the study as a whole: Improved survival was predicted by pretreatment blood TCR clonality below the median.

Comment on this clone: The antigen is not known.

The table came from immunoSEQ multiplex PCR; TCRdb's copy has only in-frame clones and leaves some out. The profile shows roughly 90,000 clones, roughly nine tenths of them singletons. The length of the CDR3 is 14 residues. The germline CDR1 and CDR2 sequences are SGHRS and YFSETQ. Trimming removed 4 bases from V and 4 bases from J, with 15 bases in between. Time point of the sample: pretreatment peripheral blood. J is TRBJ2-7 and V is TRBV5-1; no clear D. The source was PBMCs, collected around atezolizumab (anti-PD-L1) treatment. The receptor was isolated from a woman older than 75 with urothelial cancer. CDR3 nucleotides: TGCGCCAGCAGCGCAGGAAACCGACGTTACGAGCAGTACTTC. This sequence encodes CASSAGNRRYEQYF.